Described below is a single TCR beta chain sequence and its context. This sample stems from a study of Tregs in tolerant kidney transplant recipients. Only in-frame clones appear in the TCRdb table, and some are missing; sequencing was by immunoSEQ multiplex PCR. Among 90,000 or so clones listed, approximately 94% were seen once. CDR1 and CDR2 from the germline V gene are MNHNY and SVGAGI (reference sequence). V gave up 6 bases and J gave up 7 bases, with 18 bases separating them. The CDR3 has 14 residues. This clonotype originated in a human donor in good health. The sample taken for sequencing was CD8+ T cells from blood. V gene TRBV6-6 combines with J gene TRBJ1-2; the D is unclear. CDR3 in DNA: TGTGCCAGCAGCACTCCCCGGGGAGGTTCTGGCTACACCTTC. Amino acid sequence: CASSTPRGGSGYTF.